Each of the 9 T cell receptor beta chains below was sequenced from the same sample in a study of OX40 agonist ivuxolimab in advanced cancers. Clones were sequenced by immunoSEQ multiplex PCR, and TCRdb holds only the in-frame ones, with some missing. The table has about 81,000 clones, about 92% seen once; the top ten hold 14%. The material was CD4+ or CD8+ T cells sorted from blood, obtained in a trial of the OX40 agonist ivuxolimab. The receptors were sampled from an adult with an advanced solid tumor such as melanoma, head and neck, liver or kidney cancer.

The chain joins TRBV7-9 to TRBJ2-2; D remains unclear. The V end was cut by 5 bases, the J end by 1 base, with 8 bases between. Germline CDR1 is SEHNR and CDR2 is FQNEAQ (reference sequence). The CDR3 is 14 amino acids. The DNA for the CDR3 is TGTGCCAGCAGCAAAACAGAGAACACCGGGGAGCTGTTTTTT. Translated, it gives CASSKTENTGELFF.

J is TRBJ2-1 and V is TRBV28; D tentatively reads TRBD1 or TRBD2 (5 bases each). The CDR3 extends over 18 amino acids. Per germline, CDR1 MDHEN and CDR2 SYDVKM. V was trimmed by 4 bases and J by 8 bases, leaving 27 bases between them. The CDR3 DNA follows: TGTGCCAGCAGTTACTATACCATACGCCAAGGGACCTCGGATGAGCAGTTCTTC. This sequence encodes CASSYYTIRQGTSDEQFF.

The rearrangement uses TRBV2 and TRBJ2-7, with D possibly matching TRBD1 (5 bases). Looked up from germline, CDR1 is SNHLY and CDR2 is FYNNEI. This CDR3 has 12 residues. Trimming removed 6 bases from V and 2 bases from J, with 8 bases in between. This CDR3 reads CASRGLPYEQYF. The CDR3 bases are TGTGCCAGCAGGGGGCTCCCCTACGAGCAGTACTTC.

The CDR3 DNA reads as TGCGCCAGCAGCCATGGATTCGAAGCTTTCTTT. This codes for CASSHGFEAFF. The chain has TRBV4-3 and TRBJ1-1; D uncertain. CDR1 and CDR2 from the germline V gene are LGHNA and YSLEER. Trimming removed 3 bases from V and 8 bases from J, with 7 bases in between. The CDR3 totals 11 residues.

The chain carries TRBV9 and TRBJ1-3; D is perhaps TRBD1 (5 bases). Germline V lookup: CDR1 SGDLS, CDR2 YYNGEE. V gave up 0 bases and J gave up 0 bases, with 19 bases separating them. The CDR3 has 19 residues. The CDR3 here is CASSVVDGAEINSGNTIYF. The CDR3 bases are TGTGCCAGCAGCGTAGTGGATGGGGCAGAGATAAACTCTGGAAACACCATATATTTT.

V and J are TRBV28 and TRBJ1-1; D uncertain. CDR3 length equals 10 residues. The V end lost 6 bases, the J end lost 7 bases, and 6 bases lay between the germline ends. Germline V CDR1 and CDR2: MDHEN, SYDVKM. The DNA of the CDR3 is TGTGCCAGCAGATCACTTGAAGCTTTCTTT. The encoded protein is CASRSLEAFF.

The rearrangement uses TRBV19 and TRBJ1-2, with TRBD1 as a possible D gene (6 bases). This CDR3 is 14 amino acids long. Germline CDR1 LNHDA, CDR2 SQIVND (reference sequence). Trimming cost V 6 bases and J 1 base, with 12 bases left between them. The CDR3 loop is CASSGQFDNYGYTF. CDR3 bases: TGTGCCAGTAGCGGACAGTTCGATAACTATGGCTACACCTTC.

The chain carries TRBV7-9 and TRBJ1-1; D gene uncertain. Germline-derived CDR1 and CDR2 are SEHNR and FQNEAQ (reference sequence). CDR3 size: 14 residues. V dropped 1 base and J dropped 3 bases, with 9 bases sitting between them. The chain's CDR3 is CASSLVGGDTEAFF. The CDR3 DNA reads as TGTGCCAGCAGCTTAGTGGGCGGGGACACTGAAGCTTTCTTT. Looking up the rest from reference TRBV7-9 and TRBJ1-1 gives the full variable domain: DTGVSQNPRHKITKRGQNVTFRCDPISEHNRLYWYRQTLGQGPEFLTYFQNEAQLEKSRLLSDRFSAERPKGSFSTLEIQRTEQGDSAMYLCASSLVGGDTEAFFGQGTRLTVV.

The V and J genes are TRBV7-2 and TRBJ2-1; TRBD2 matches 7 bases. The CDR3 loop spans 15 amino acids. Germline assignment: CDR1 SGHTA and CDR2 FQGNSA. After removal of 5 bases from V and 7 bases from J, the junction contained 11 bases not matched to a gene. The CDR3 bases are TGTGCCAGCAGCATAGGGGTGCTAGCGGTTAATGAGCAGTTCTTC. It is translated as CASSIGVLAVNEQFF.